Listed below are T cell receptor beta chains from one sample, sequenced in a study of radiation and T cells in renal cell carcinoma. The protocol was immunoSEQ multiplex PCR, while the TCRdb copy is restricted to in-frame clones and leaves out a portion. The sample shows some 120,000 clones, around 81% of them seen only once. This specimen consisted of blood, obtained from a patient whose treatment included radiotherapy and nephrectomy. The source is a man aged 50-59 years with renal cell carcinoma. Each CDR3 is given without its conserved first and last residue.

j_gene | v_gene | CDR3aa
TRBJ2-5 | TRBV29-1 | SALRGGSETQY
TRBJ2-3 | TRBV19 | ASSKLGGNTDTQY
TRBJ1-2 | TRBV5-1 | ASSADVGIYGYT
TRBJ2-1 | TRBV5-1 | ASSQAGSRGSEQF
TRBJ2-2 | TRBV9 | ASSVGTSNTGELF
TRBJ2-1 | TRBV7-9 | ASSSFLAGGKNEQF
TRBJ2-5 | TRBV1 | IRFPILDRGHQETQY
TRBJ2-5 | TRBV20-1 | SAYRGETQY
TRBJ2-5 | TRBV28 | ASSFSAGTKETQY
TRBJ2-1 | TRBV18 | ASSLDGLAGNYNEQF
TRBJ2-7 | TRBV7-9 | ASSSSTGDHEQY
TRBJ2-4 | TRBV15 | ATSRSGTGGCLAKNIQY
TRBJ2-1 | TRBV30 | AWSGQVRNEQF
TRBJ2-4 | TRBV18 | ASSPDRVNIQY
TRBJ2-3 | TRBV7-9 | ASSLALGWRDGSPDTQY
TRBJ1-6 | TRBV30 | AWSGIEGGSPLH
TRBJ2-2 | TRBV30 | AWSLGGAGELF
TRBJ1-2 | TRBV25-1 | ASSQGGRGRDYGYT
TRBJ1-1 | TRBV2 | ASNPPGNTEAF
TRBJ2-7 | TRBV30 | AWSRLFYEQY
TRBJ1-2 | TRBV6-5 | ASRVQQGIGYGYT
TRBJ1-3 | TRBV6-5 | ASSVTGESGNTIY
TRBJ1-5 | TRBV9 | ASSSTGGSSRNQPQH
TRBJ1-2 | TRBV30 | AWREPGTGRGGYT
TRBJ2-7 | TRBV13 | ASSHRDRGIYEQY
TRBJ2-1 | TRBV27 | ASHGIGQVLFRQF
TRBJ2-1 | TRBV6-5 | ASSYLVRTGLREQF
TRBJ2-4 | TRBV29-1 | SAAQGATEKNIQY
TRBJ2-3 | TRBV27 | ASSFVGGPVDTQY
TRBJ2-3 | TRBV5-6 | ASSFWALRASSTDTQY
TRBJ2-1 | TRBV7-2 | ASSLRQGNNEQF
TRBJ2-3 | TRBV5-1 | ASSLGLVYPDTQY
TRBJ2-3 | TRBV5-1 | ASSTPDGSSTDTQY
TRBJ1-2 | TRBV6-1 | ASRAYQGNYGYT
TRBJ2-7 | TRBV7-9 | ASSLPPGQGFHEQY
TRBJ1-2 | TRBV2 | ASSEVSVNYGYT
TRBJ1-1 | TRBV7-9 | ASSLGGQLANTEAF
TRBJ1-4 | TRBV5-1 | ASSLVLGPGREKLF
TRBJ2-3 | TRBV9 | ASSVQGQGGGDTQY
TRBJ1-1 | TRBV6-6 | ASSYSSGGSDTEAF
TRBJ1-2 | TRBV9 | ASSVGTGAGYT
TRBJ2-5 | TRBV9 | ASSVSPQETQY
TRBJ2-5 | TRBV5-1 | ASSLDREETQY
TRBJ2-5 | TRBV7-2 | ASSPLGQETQY
TRBJ2-1 | TRBV5-4 | ASSPGTSGSGEQF
TRBJ1-4 | TRBV7-8 | ASSLAWGMANEKLF
TRBJ2-1 | TRBV6-1 | ASSGVNEQF
TRBJ1-2 | TRBV7-2 | ASSLVWTGNYGYT
TRBJ2-5 | TRBV27 | ASRSVWDSQAGETQY
TRBJ2-7 | TRBV7-9 | ASSFGYYEQY
TRBJ1-1 | TRBV12-5 | ASVRGSNTEAF
TRBJ1-4 | TRBV28 | ASNVPTGEKLF
TRBJ2-3 | TRBV7-3 | ASSLGPQSGTADTQY
TRBJ2-6 | TRBV7-3 | ASSLGPPAGGANVLT
TRBJ1-1 | TRBV7-9 | ASSSQDTNTEAF
TRBJ2-5 | TRBV5-1 | ASSPRGDQETQY
TRBJ1-1 | TRBV6-5 | ASRDRALPNTEAF
TRBJ1-1 | TRBV5-1 | ASRQTGGGNTEAF
TRBJ2-3 | TRBV29-1 | SVDPLATSTDTQY
TRBJ1-5 | TRBV28 | ASSSPDFYSNQPQH